These 17 T cell receptor beta chains came from one sample sequenced in a study of T cell responses to AZD1222 COVID-19 vaccine. Profiling relied on immunoSEQ multiplex PCR, and the TCRdb table lists in-frame clones only, not all of them. Counted here are some 86,000 clones, 70% to 85% occurring once; the ten biggest clones make up more than 20%. Sample: peripheral blood, taken on day 0 of AZD1222 vaccination. Every receptor here comes from an adult in good health.

The chain combines TRBV5-4 with TRBJ2-7; 10 nucleotides match TRBD2. This CDR3 is 15 amino acids long. J lost 2 bases, V lost 4 bases, and 6 bases had no gene match. From germline, CDR1 is SGHNT and CDR2 YYREEE (reference sequence). CDR3 loop: CASSGGTSVAYEQYF. For the CDR3, the DNA is TGTGCCAGCAGCGGCGGGACTAGCGTAGCCTACGAGCAGTACTTC.

This sequence joins TRBV6-6 and TRBJ1-1, with TRBD1 as a possible D gene (5 bases). Trimming took off 5 bases at V and 3 bases at J, with 10 bases between the two ends. The CDR3 is 13 residues long. Germline V CDR1 and CDR2: MNHNY, SVGAGI (reference sequence). The CDR3 coding sequence is TGTGCCAGCAGTCAGGGTGGGGACACTGAAGCTTTCTTT. Protein product: CASSQGGDTEAFF.

This chain connects TRBV7-2 to TRBJ1-5; TRBD1 aligns across 10 bases. Germline lookup yields CDR1 SGHTA and CDR2 FQGNSA. The V gene end was trimmed by 1 base and the J gene end by 4 bases; junction bases not matched to a gene: 4. The CDR3 covers 16 residues. CDR3 DNA: TGTGCCAGCAGCTTAGTTGGGACAGGGGTAAATCAGCCCCAGCATTTT. This sequence encodes CASSLVGTGVNQPQHF.

The rearrangement links TRBV3-1 (or the pseudogene TRBV3-2) to TRBJ1-1; 7 bases are shared with TRBD1. CDR1 is LGHDT, CDR2 YNNKEL, per germline (reference sequence). The trim removed 4 bases at V and 1 base at J, leaving 3 bases unmatched. The CDR3 loop spans 14 amino acids. As DNA, the CDR3 is TGTGCCAGCAGCCCCCAGGGGGGGAACACTGAAGCTTTCTTT. Its protein product is CASSPQGGNTEAFF.

The rearrangement links TRBV6-4 to TRBJ2-2, with TRBD2 identical over 11 bases. Per the germline V gene, CDR1 is MRHNA and CDR2 is SNTAGT. V trimming: 3 bases; J trimming: 5 bases; junction bases outside the gene matches: 8. The CDR3 has 17 amino acids. CDR3 region: CASSEALLAGDTGELFF. CDR3 nucleotide sequence: TGTGCCAGCAGTGAAGCCTTACTAGCGGGAGATACCGGGGAGCTGTTTTTT.

This chain uses TRBV19 with TRBJ1-2; D not resolved. V shed 8 bases and J shed 4 bases, with 14 bases lying between them. Germline values: CDR1 LNHDA, CDR2 SQIVND (reference sequence). CDR3 length equals 13 residues. CDR3 nucleotides: TGTGCCAGTGCGGGAAGTATCCTCTATGGCTACACCTTC. Its translation is CASAGSILYGYTF. The full variable domain, in which reference TRBV19 and TRBJ1-2 provide the parts outside the CDR3, is DGGITQSPKYLFRKEGQNVTLSCEQNLNHDAMYWYRQDPGQGLRLIYYSQIVNDFQKGDIAEGYSVSREKKESFPLTVTSAQKNPTAFYLCASAGSILYGYTFGSGTRLTVV.

In its sample, this clone ranks as medium-sized (0.01 to 0.1%). This chain links TRBV5-1 with TRBJ1-1; D possibly corresponds to TRBD1 (5 bases). Trimming stripped 4 bases from V and 0 bases from J, with 19 bases between. CDR3 length equals 17 residues. Germline lookup yields CDR1 SGHRS and CDR2 YFSETQ. CDR3 sequence: CASSPITLDIMNTEAFF. The CDR3 DNA follows: TGCGCCAGCAGCCCGATAACGTTGGACATCATGAACACTGAAGCTTTCTTT.

This clone was detected once. The gene calls are TRBV19 and TRBJ2-7; the D is unclear. Trimming took 3 bases from V and 3 from J, leaving 9 bases between them. This CDR3 is 13 amino acids long. CDR1 is LNHDA, CDR2 SQIVND, per germline (reference sequence). The CDR3 here is CASSIRLFYEQYF. The DNA for the CDR3 is TGTGCCAGTAGTATTCGGTTATTCTACGAGCAGTACTTC. Variable domain in full (rest from reference TRBV19 and TRBJ2-7): DGGITQSPKYLFRKEGQNVTLSCEQNLNHDAMYWYRQDPGQGLRLIYYSQIVNDFQKGDIAEGYSVSREKKESFPLTVTSAQKNPTAFYLCASSIRLFYEQYFGPGTRLTVT.

V is TRBV9 and J is TRBJ2-2; D gene ambiguous. Germline V lookup: CDR1 SGDLS, CDR2 YYNGEE. The CDR3 spans 15 residues. Trimming pared 3 bases from V and 4 bases from J, leaving 13 bases between. The CDR3 reads CASSADYFGTGELFF. For the CDR3, the DNA is TGTGCCAGCAGCGCCGATTACTTCGGCACCGGGGAGCTGTTTTTT. The entire variable domain, with the rest obtained from reference TRBV9 and TRBJ2-2, is as follows: DSGVTQTPKHLITATGQRVTLRCSPRSGDLSVYWYQQSLDQGLQFLIQYYNGEERAKGNILERFSAQQFPDLHSELNLSSLELGDSALYFCASSADYFGTGELFFGEGSRLTVL.

The chain couples TRBV6-5 to TRBJ2-2; D is undetermined. CDR3 length equals 13 residues. Trimming removed 7 bases from V and 8 bases from J, with 14 bases in between. Germline lookup yields CDR1 MNHEY and CDR2 SVGAGI. Written as DNA, the CDR3 is TGTGCCAGCACCCTGATCGCTACGGGGGAGCTGTTTTTT. It codes for CASTLIATGELFF.

The rearrangement uses TRBV29-1 and TRBJ2-2, with a possible D match to TRBD2 (5 bases). This CDR3 is 12 amino acids long. V was shortened by 7 bases and J by 7 bases, with 13 bases between the two germline ends. Germline V gene lookup returns CDR1 SQVTM and CDR2 ANQGSEA. CDR3 coding DNA: TGCAGCGCCAATCGGGCGGGCGGGGAGCTGTTTTTT. Its translation: CSANRAGGELFF.

This clone was recorded a few times. The V and J genes are TRBV11-2 and TRBJ2-1; 9 nucleotides match TRBD2. V dropped 3 bases and J dropped 6; count of bases not matched to a gene: 6. Per germline, CDR1 SGHAT and CDR2 FQNNGV. CDR3 size: 15 residues. CDR3 region: CASSFGAGGLNEQFF. The CDR3 DNA follows: TGTGCCAGCAGCTTTGGAGCGGGAGGCCTCAATGAGCAGTTCTTC.

The genes are TRBV7-2 and TRBJ2-7; no reliable D call. Trimming took 1 base from V and 1 from J, leaving 8 bases between them. Germline V lookup: CDR1 SGHTA, CDR2 FQGNSA. CDR3 length: 14 residues. The CDR3 sequence: CASSLVADSYEQYF. The DNA of the CDR3 is TGTGCCAGCAGCTTAGTCGCGGATTCCTACGAGCAGTACTTC.

The chain combines TRBV5-1 with TRBJ2-7; 8 bases are shared with TRBD1. V dropped 7 bases and J dropped 7; count of bases not matched to a gene: 16. The CDR3 length is 15 residues. Per the germline V gene, CDR1 is SGHRS and CDR2 is YFSETQ. The CDR3 here is CASRSPETGVREQYF. CDR3 coding DNA: TGCGCCAGCCGGTCCCCCGAGACAGGGGTCCGGGAGCAGTACTTC.

The V and J genes are TRBV5-1 and TRBJ1-6, with 9 bases lining up with TRBD1. Looked up from germline, CDR1 is SGHRS and CDR2 is YFSETQ. The junction had 18 bases not matched to a gene; V was cut back by 4 bases and J by 10 bases. The CDR3 is 18 residues long. The CDR3, as DNA: TGCGCCAGCAGCCCCGGGACAGGGCTCTTGGGCCTGCCGTCACCCCTCCACTTT. This codes for CASSPGTGLLGLPSPLHF.

J is TRBJ2-1 and V is TRBV18, with TRBD1 identical over 9 bases. V lost 6 bases, J lost 8 bases, and 8 bases stayed unmatched. This CDR3 comprises 14 residues. Germline V gives CDR1 KGHSH, CDR2 LQKENI. CDR3 nucleotide sequence: TGTGCCAGCTCGCCGGGACAGGGACTGGATGAGCAGTTCTTC. It encodes CASSPGQGLDEQFF.

This chain uses TRBV14 with TRBJ2-3, with 7 bases fitting TRBD1. In germline, CDR1 is SGHDN, CDR2 FVKESK. Unmatched junction bases numbered 5, after V lost 1 base and J lost 4 bases. CDR3 size: 15 residues. CDR3 region: CASSQALGGADTQYF. CDR3 in DNA: TGTGCCAGCAGCCAAGCTTTAGGGGGCGCAGATACGCAGTATTTT.